The rows below give T cell receptor beta chains drawn from one sample of a study of blood T cell repertoires in COVID-19. The method was immunoSEQ multiplex PCR; TCRdb's version includes in-frame clones alone and lacks a portion of them. The sample includes 150,000 to 200,000 clones, roughly nine tenths of them seen just once. Material: peripheral blood. The receptors originated from an older woman with COVID-19, enrolled during active disease. The CDR3 runs from the conserved cysteine through the conserved F or W. The order of the fields is CDR3 protein, CDR3 DNA, clone size, J gene, V gene, D gene. The D gene is left open where the match is weak. Not all rows give a size; the values are once, few, many and, for expanded clones, a class.

CDR3aa: CASSPPTVNTEAFF
CDR3nt: TGTGCCAGCAGCCCTCCAACAGTGAACACTGAAGCTTTCTTT
abundance: -
j_gene: TRBJ1-1
v_gene: TRBV11-2
d_gene: -

CDR3aa: CASRQKFWTSAYEQYF
CDR3nt: TGTGCCAGCCGACAAAAGTTTTGGACAAGCGCCTACGAGCAGTACTTC
abundance: -
j_gene: TRBJ2-7
v_gene: TRBV6-6
d_gene: -

CDR3aa: CASSFESYEQYF
CDR3nt: TGTGCCAGCAGCTTCGAGTCCTACGAGCAGTACTTC
abundance: -
j_gene: TRBJ2-7
v_gene: TRBV5-4
d_gene: -

CDR3aa: CASSLAPSGGYSYEQYF
CDR3nt: TGTGCCAGCAGCTTAGCTCCTAGCGGGGGATACTCCTACGAGCAGTACTTC
abundance: -
j_gene: TRBJ2-7
v_gene: TRBV11-3
d_gene: TRBD2

CDR3aa: CASSQAVAGVYEQYF
CDR3nt: TGTGCCAGCAGCCAAGCGGTAGCGGGAGTGTACGAGCAGTACTTC
abundance: few
j_gene: TRBJ2-7
v_gene: TRBV3-1/TRBV3-2
d_gene: TRBD2

CDR3aa: CAWSLRLSNQPQHF
CDR3nt: TGTGCCTGGAGTTTGCGGCTTAGCAATCAGCCCCAGCATTTT
abundance: -
j_gene: TRBJ1-5
v_gene: TRBV30
d_gene: -

CDR3aa: CASSLDRSSFYGYTF
CDR3nt: TGTGCCAGCAGCTTGGACCGGAGCAGCTTCTATGGCTACACCTTC
abundance: -
j_gene: TRBJ1-2
v_gene: TRBV5-6
d_gene: -

CDR3aa: CASNFVGGPGEKLFF
CDR3nt: TGTGCCAGTAATTTTGTCGGGGGGCCTGGTGAAAAACTGTTTTTT
abundance: -
j_gene: TRBJ1-4
v_gene: TRBV19
d_gene: -

CDR3aa: CASSFYAGTGSPLHF
CDR3nt: TGTGCCAGCAGTTTTTATGCGGGGACGGGTTCACCCCTCCACTTT
abundance: once
j_gene: TRBJ1-6
v_gene: TRBV28
d_gene: -

CDR3aa: CASSGGLAAYNEQFF
CDR3nt: TGTGCCAGCAGCGGGGGACTAGCGGCATACAATGAGCAGTTCTTC
abundance: once
j_gene: TRBJ2-1
v_gene: TRBV5-4
d_gene: TRBD2

CDR3aa: CASSGDRVYTEAFF
CDR3nt: TGTGCCAGCTCTGGGGACAGGGTGTACACTGAAGCTTTCTTT
abundance: -
j_gene: TRBJ1-1
v_gene: TRBV18
d_gene: TRBD1

CDR3aa: CASSVGAGGYTIYF
CDR3nt: TGTGCCAGCAGCGTAGGCGCAGGGGGATACACCATATATTTT
abundance: once
j_gene: TRBJ1-3
v_gene: TRBV9
d_gene: TRBD1

CDR3aa: CASKGAGGYTGELFF
CDR3nt: TGTGCCAGCAAGGGCGCGGGGGGGTACACCGGGGAGCTGTTTTTT
abundance: -
j_gene: TRBJ2-2
v_gene: TRBV27
d_gene: TRBD2

CDR3aa: CASGSGVTYEQYF
CDR3nt: TGCGCCAGCGGGTCGGGAGTCACCTACGAGCAGTACTTC
abundance: once
j_gene: TRBJ2-7
v_gene: TRBV10-1
d_gene: -

CDR3aa: CAISPRYEANEQFF
CDR3nt: TGTGCCATCAGTCCCCGTTATGAGGCCAATGAGCAGTTCTTC
abundance: -
j_gene: TRBJ2-1
v_gene: TRBV10-3
d_gene: -

CDR3aa: CASSRHGTGVNGYTF
CDR3nt: TGTGCCAGCAGCCGACACGGGACAGGGGTGAATGGCTACACCTTC
abundance: -
j_gene: TRBJ1-2
v_gene: TRBV5-5
d_gene: TRBD1

CDR3aa: CSVVRGVANYGYTF
CDR3nt: TGCAGCGTTGTCAGGGGGGTTGCTAACTATGGCTACACCTTC
abundance: -
j_gene: TRBJ1-2
v_gene: TRBV29-1
d_gene: TRBD1

CDR3aa: CASSFRAEQYF
CDR3nt: TGTGCCAGCAGCTTCAGGGCCGAGCAGTACTTC
abundance: -
j_gene: TRBJ2-7
v_gene: TRBV7-8
d_gene: -

CDR3aa: CASSPLTSGRLPETQYF
CDR3nt: TGTGCCAGCAGCCCCCTAACTAGCGGGAGACTCCCAGAGACCCAGTACTTC
abundance: -
j_gene: TRBJ2-5
v_gene: TRBV3-1/TRBV3-2
d_gene: TRBD2

CDR3aa: CASSLGGVAYNEQFF
CDR3nt: TGTGCCAGCAGCTTAGGGGGGGTAGCCTACAATGAGCAGTTCTTC
abundance: -
j_gene: TRBJ2-1
v_gene: TRBV11-1
d_gene: -

CDR3aa: CASSVVALAGVNEQFF
CDR3nt: TGTGCCAGCAGCGTAGTCGCACTAGCGGGGGTAAATGAGCAGTTCTTC
abundance: -
j_gene: TRBJ2-1
v_gene: TRBV9
d_gene: TRBD2

CDR3aa: CASSEGGASGSYEQFF
CDR3nt: TGTGCCAGCAGTGAGGGAGGAGCTAGCGGGAGCTATGAGCAGTTCTTC
abundance: -
j_gene: TRBJ2-1
v_gene: TRBV25-1
d_gene: TRBD2

CDR3aa: CASSKVGTSDSTDTQYF
CDR3nt: TGTGCCAGTAGTAAGGTCGGGACTAGCGACAGCACAGATACGCAGTATTTT
abundance: -
j_gene: TRBJ2-3
v_gene: TRBV19
d_gene: TRBD2

CDR3aa: CATSDYQGDNEQFF
CDR3nt: TGTGCCACCAGTGATTATCAGGGGGACAATGAGCAGTTCTTC
abundance: -
j_gene: TRBJ2-1
v_gene: TRBV24-1
d_gene: TRBD1

CDR3aa: CASSPWGGTGELFF
CDR3nt: TGTGCCAGCAGCCCATGGGGCGGCACCGGGGAGCTGTTTTTT
abundance: once
j_gene: TRBJ2-2
v_gene: TRBV7-2
d_gene: -

CDR3aa: CASGGDMRETQYF
CDR3nt: TGTGCCAGCGGGGGGGATATGAGAGAGACCCAGTACTTC
abundance: -
j_gene: TRBJ2-5
v_gene: TRBV2
d_gene: TRBD2

CDR3aa: CASSPGVVTGELFF
CDR3nt: TGTGCCAGCAGCCCAGGGGTCGTCACCGGGGAGCTGTTTTTT
abundance: -
j_gene: TRBJ2-2
v_gene: TRBV5-8
d_gene: -